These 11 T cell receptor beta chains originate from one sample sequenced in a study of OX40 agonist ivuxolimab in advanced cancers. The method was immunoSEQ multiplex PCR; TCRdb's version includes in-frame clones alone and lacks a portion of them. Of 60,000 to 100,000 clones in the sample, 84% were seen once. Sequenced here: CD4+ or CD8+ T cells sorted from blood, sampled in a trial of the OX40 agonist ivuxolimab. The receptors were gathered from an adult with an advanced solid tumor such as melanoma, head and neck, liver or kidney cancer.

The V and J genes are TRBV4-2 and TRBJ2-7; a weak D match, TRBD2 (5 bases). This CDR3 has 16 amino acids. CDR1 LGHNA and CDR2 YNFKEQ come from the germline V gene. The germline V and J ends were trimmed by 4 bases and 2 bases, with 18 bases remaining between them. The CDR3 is CASSRVTPGKTYEQYF. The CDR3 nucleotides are TGTGCCAGCAGCCGAGTTACTCCCGGGAAAACCTACGAGCAGTACTTC.

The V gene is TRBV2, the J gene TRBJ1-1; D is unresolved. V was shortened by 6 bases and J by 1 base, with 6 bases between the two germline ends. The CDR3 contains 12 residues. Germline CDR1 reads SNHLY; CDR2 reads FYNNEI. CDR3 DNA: TGTGCCAGCAGGGGCGGGAACACTGAAGCTTTCTTT. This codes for CASRGGNTEAFF.

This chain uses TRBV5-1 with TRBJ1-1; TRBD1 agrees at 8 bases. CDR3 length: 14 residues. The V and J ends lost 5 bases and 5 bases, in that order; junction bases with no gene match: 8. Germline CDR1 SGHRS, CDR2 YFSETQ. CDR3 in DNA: TGCGCCAGCAGGGCGGACAGGGTTGGGACTGAAGCTTTCTTT. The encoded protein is CASRADRVGTEAFF.

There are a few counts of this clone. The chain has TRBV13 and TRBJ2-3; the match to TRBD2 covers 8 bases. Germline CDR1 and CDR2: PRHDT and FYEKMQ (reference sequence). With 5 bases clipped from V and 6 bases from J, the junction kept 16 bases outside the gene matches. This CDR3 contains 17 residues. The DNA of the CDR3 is TGTGCCAGCAGCACTCGGACTAGCTTCTTGGGATTTGATACGCAGTATTTT. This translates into CASSTRTSFLGFDTQYF.

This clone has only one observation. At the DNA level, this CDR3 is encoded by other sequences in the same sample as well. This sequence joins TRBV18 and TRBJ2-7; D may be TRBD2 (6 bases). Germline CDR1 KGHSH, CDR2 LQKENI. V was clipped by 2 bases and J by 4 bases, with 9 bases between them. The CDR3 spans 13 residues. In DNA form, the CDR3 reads TGTGCCAGCTCACCAGGGGGGACTTACGAGCAGTACTTC. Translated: CASSPGGTYEQYF.

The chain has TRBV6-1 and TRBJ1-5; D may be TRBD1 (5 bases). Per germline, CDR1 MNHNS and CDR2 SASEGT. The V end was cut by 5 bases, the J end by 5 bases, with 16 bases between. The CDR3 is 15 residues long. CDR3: CASSPRGDGYQPQHF. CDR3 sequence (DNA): TGTGCCAGCAGTCCCCGGGGGGACGGCTATCAGCCCCAGCATTTT.

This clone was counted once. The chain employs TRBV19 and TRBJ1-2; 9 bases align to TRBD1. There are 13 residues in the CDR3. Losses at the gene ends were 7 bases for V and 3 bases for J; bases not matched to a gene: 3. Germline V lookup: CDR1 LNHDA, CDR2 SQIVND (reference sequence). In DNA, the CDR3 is TGTGCCAGTACCAGGACAGGGGACTATGGCTACACCTTC. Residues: CASTRTGDYGYTF.

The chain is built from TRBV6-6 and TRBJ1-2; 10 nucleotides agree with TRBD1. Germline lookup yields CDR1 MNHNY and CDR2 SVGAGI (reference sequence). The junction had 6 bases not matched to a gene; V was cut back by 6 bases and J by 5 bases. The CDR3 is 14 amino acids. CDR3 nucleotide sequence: TGTGCCAGCAGGTACGGGACAGGGGCATATGGCTACACCTTC. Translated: CASRYGTGAYGYTF.

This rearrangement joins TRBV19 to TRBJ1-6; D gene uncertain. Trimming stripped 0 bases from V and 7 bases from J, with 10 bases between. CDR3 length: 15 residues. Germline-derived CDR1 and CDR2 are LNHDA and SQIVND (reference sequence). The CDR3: CASSIDRAWNSPLHF. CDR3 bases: TGTGCCAGTAGTATAGATAGGGCTTGGAATTCACCCCTCCACTTT.

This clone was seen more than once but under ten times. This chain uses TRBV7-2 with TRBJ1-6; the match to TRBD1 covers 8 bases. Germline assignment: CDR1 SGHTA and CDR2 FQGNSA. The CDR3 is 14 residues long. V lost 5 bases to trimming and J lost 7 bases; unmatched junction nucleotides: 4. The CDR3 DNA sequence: TGTGCCAGCAGCCCATGGACAGGGAATTCACCCCTCCACTTT. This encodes CASSPWTGNSPLHF.

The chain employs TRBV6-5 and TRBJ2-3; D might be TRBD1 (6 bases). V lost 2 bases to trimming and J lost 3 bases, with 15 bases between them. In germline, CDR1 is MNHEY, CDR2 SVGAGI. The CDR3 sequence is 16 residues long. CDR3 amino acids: CASSYGGGRGTDTQYF. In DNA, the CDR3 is TGTGCCAGCAGTTACGGTGGGGGCAGGGGAACAGATACGCAGTATTTT.